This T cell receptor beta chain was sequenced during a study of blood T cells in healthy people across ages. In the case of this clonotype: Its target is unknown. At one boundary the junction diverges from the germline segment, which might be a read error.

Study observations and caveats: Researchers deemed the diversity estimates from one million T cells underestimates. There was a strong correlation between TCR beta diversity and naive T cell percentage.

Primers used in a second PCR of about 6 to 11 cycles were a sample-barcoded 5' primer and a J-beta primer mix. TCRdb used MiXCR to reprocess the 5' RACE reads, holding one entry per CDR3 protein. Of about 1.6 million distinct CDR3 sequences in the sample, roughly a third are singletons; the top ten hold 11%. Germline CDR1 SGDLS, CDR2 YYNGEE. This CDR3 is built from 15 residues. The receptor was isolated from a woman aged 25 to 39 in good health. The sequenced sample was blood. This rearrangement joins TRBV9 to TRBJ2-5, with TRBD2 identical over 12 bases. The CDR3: CASSGLAGPQETQYF. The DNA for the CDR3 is TGTGCCAGTAGCGGACTAGCGGGACCACAAGAGACCCAGTACTTC.